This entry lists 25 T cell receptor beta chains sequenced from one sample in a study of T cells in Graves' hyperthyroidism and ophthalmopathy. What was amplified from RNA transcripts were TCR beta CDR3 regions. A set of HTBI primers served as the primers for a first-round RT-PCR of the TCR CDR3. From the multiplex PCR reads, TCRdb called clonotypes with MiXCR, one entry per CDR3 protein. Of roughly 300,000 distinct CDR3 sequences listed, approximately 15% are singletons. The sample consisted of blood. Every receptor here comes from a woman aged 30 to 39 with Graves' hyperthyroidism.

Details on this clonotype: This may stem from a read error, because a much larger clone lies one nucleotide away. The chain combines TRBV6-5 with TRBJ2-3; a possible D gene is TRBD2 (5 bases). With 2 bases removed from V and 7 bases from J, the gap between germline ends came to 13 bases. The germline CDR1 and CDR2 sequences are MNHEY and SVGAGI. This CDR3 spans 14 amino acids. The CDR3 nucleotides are TGTGCCAGCAGTTACGAGGGTCCGCCGCATACGCAGTATTTT. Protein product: CASSYEGPPHTQYF.

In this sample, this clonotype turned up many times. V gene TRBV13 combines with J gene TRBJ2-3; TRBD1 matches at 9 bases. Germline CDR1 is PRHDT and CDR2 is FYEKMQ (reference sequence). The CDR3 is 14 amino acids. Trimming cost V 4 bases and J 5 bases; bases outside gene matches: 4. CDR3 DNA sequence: TGTGCCAGCAGCTCGGGACAGGGTATAGATACGCAGTATTTT. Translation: CASSSGQGIDTQYF.

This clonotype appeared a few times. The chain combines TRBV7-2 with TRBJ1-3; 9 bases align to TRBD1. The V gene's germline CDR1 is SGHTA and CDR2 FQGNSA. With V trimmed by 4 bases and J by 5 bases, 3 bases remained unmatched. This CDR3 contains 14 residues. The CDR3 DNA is TGTGCCAGCAGCTCGGACAGGGGCCGAAACACCATATATTTT. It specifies CASSSDRGRNTIYF.

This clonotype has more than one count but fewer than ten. For the CDR3, the DNA is TGTGCCAGCAGCTTCGGGACAGAGAGGGAATTCTTT. Its protein is CASSFGTEREFF. The chain combines TRBV7-9 with TRBJ1-1; TRBD1 agrees at 7 bases. Germline V gene sequence: CDR1 SEHNR, CDR2 FQNEAQ (reference sequence). Germline trimming cut 3 bases from V and 14 bases from J; bases unmatched to any gene: 9. This CDR3 has 12 amino acids.

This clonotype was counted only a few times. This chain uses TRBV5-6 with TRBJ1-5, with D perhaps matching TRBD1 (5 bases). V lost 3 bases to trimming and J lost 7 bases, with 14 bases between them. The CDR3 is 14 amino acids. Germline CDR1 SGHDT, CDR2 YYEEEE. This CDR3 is CASSWGVSGQPQHF. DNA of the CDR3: TGTGCCAGCAGCTGGGGGGTCTCAGGCCAGCCCCAGCATTTT.

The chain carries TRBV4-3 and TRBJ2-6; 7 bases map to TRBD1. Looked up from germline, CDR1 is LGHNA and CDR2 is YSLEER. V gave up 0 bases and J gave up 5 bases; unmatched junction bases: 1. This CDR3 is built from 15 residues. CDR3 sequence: CASSQEQGRANVLTF. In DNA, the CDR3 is TGCGCCAGCAGCCAAGAACAGGGGAGGGCCAACGTCCTGACTTTC.

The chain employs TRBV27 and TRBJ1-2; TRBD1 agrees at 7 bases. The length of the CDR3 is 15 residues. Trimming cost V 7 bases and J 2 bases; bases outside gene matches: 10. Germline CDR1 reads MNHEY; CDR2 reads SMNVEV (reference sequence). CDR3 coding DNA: TGTGCCAGCACCCCCAGCCAGGGGGAGAACTATGGCTACACCTTC. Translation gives CASTPSQGENYGYTF.

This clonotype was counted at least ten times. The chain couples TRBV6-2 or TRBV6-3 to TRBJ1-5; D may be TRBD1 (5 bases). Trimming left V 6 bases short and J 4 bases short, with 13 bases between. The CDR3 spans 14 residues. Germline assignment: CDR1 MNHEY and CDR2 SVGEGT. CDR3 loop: CASSQPGTNQPQHF. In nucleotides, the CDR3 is TGTGCCAGCAGCCAACCCGGGACGAATCAGCCCCAGCATTTT.

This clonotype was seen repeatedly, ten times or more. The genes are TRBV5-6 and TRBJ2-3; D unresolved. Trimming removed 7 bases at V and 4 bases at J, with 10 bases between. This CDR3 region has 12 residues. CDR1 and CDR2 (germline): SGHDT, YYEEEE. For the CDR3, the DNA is TGTGCCAGCTCTACTGGCCCAGATACGCAGTATTTT. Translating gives CASSTGPDTQYF.

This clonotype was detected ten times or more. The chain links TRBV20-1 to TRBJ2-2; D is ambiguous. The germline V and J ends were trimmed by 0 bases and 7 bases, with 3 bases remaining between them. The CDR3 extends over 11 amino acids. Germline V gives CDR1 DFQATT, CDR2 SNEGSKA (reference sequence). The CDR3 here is CSAREGGELFF. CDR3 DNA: TGCAGTGCTAGAGAGGGCGGGGAGCTGTTTTTT.

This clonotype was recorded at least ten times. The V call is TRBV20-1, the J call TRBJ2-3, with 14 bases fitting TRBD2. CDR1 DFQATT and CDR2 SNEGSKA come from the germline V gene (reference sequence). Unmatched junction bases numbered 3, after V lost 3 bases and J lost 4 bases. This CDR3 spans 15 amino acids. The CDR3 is CSARGLAGAADTQYF. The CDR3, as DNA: TGCAGTGCTAGGGGACTAGCGGGAGCCGCAGATACGCAGTATTTT.

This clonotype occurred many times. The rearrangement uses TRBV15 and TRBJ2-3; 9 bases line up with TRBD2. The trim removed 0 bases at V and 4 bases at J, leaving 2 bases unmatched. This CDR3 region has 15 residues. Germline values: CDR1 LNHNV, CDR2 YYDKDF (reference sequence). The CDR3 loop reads CATSRERGGPDTQYF. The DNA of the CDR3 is TGTGCCACCAGCAGAGAGCGGGGGGGCCCAGATACGCAGTATTTT.

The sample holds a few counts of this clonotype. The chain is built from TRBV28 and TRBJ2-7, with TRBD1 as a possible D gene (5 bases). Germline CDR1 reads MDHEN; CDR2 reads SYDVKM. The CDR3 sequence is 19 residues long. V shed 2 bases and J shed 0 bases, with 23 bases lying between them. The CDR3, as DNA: TGTGCCAGCAGTTTACCCCCATGGGGCTTAGGAACAAGCTCCTACGAGCAGTACTTC. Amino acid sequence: CASSLPPWGLGTSSYEQYF.

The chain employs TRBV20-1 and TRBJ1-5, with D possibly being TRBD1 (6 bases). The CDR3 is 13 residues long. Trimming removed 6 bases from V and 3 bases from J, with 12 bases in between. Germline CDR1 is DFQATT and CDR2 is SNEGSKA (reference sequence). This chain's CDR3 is CSAIGQFNQPQHF. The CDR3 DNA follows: TGCAGTGCAATTGGACAGTTCAATCAGCCCCAGCATTTT.

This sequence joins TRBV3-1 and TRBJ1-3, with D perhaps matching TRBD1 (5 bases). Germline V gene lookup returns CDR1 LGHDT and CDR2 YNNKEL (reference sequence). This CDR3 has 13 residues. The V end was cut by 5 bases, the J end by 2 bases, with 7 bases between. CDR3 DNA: TGTGCCAGCAGCGCAGGGACTGGAAACACCATATATTTT. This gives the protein CASSAGTGNTIYF.

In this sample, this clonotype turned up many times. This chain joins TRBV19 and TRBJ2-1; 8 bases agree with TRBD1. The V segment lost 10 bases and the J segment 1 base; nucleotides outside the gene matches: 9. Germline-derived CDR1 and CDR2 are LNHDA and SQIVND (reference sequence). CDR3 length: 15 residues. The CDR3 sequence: CATKPRQGSYNEQFF. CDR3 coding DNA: TGTGCCACCAAACCCCGACAGGGGTCCTACAATGAGCAGTTCTTC.

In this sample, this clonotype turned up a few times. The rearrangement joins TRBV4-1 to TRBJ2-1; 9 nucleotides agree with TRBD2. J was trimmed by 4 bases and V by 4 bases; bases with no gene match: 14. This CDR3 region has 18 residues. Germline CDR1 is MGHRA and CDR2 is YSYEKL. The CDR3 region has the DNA TGCGCCAGCAGCCCCTACCTACAAAGACTAGCGGCTTACAATGAGCAGTTCTTC. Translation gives CASSPYLQRLAAYNEQFF.

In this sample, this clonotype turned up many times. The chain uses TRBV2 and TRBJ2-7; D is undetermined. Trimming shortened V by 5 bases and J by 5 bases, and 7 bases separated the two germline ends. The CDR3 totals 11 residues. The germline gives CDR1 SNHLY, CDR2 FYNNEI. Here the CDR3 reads CASSLYHEQYF. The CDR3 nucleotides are TGTGCCAGCAGTCTCTACCACGAGCAGTACTTC.

CDR3 residues: CASSRLVLTNEKLFF. For the CDR3, the DNA is TGCGCCAGCAGCCGCCTAGTCTTAACTAATGAAAAACTGTTTTTT. The chain links TRBV4-1 to TRBJ1-4; unclear D gene. CDR3 length: 15 amino acids. Germline values: CDR1 MGHRA, CDR2 YSYEKL. V was cut by 4 bases and J by 1 base, with 10 bases left in between.

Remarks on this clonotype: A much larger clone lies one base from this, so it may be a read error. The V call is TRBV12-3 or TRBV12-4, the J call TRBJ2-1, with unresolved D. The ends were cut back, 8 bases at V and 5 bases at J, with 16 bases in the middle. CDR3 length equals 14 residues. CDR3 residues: CASGSSGSHNEQFF. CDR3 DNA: TGTGCCAGCGGTTCATCAGGATCCCACAATGAGCAGTTCTTC.

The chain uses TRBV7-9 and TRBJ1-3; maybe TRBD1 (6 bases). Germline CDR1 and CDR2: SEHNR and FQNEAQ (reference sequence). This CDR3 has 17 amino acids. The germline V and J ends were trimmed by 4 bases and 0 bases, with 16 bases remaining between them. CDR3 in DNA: TGTGCCAGCAGCTACCAGGGGCTCCCCAACTCTGGAAACACCATATATTTT. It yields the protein CASSYQGLPNSGNTIYF.

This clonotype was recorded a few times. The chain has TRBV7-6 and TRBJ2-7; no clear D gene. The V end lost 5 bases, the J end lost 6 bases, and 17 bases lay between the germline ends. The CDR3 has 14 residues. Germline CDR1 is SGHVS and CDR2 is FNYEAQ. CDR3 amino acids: CASSPTLSLSEQYF. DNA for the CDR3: TGTGCCAGCAGCCCCACCTTATCACTTTCCGAGCAGTACTTC.

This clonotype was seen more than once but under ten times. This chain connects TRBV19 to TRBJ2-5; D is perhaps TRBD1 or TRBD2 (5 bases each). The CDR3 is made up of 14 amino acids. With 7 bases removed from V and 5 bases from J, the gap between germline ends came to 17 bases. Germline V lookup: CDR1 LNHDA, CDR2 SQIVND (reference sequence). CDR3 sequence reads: CASTIPGEGETQYF. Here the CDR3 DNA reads TGTGCCAGTACCATCCCGGGTGAGGGGGAGACCCAGTACTTC.

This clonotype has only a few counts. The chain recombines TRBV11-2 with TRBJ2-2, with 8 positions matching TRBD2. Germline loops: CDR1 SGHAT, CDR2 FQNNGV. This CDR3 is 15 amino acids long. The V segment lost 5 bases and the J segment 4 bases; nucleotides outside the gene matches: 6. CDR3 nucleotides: TGTGCCAGCAGCCGACTAGCGATGAGCACCGGGGAGCTGTTTTTT. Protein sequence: CASSRLAMSTGELFF.

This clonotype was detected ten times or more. The CDR3 reads CASSEVTSGRGEQYF. In DNA, the CDR3 is TGTGCCAGCAGTGAGGTAACTAGCGGGAGAGGTGAGCAGTACTTC. The chain joins TRBV28 to TRBJ2-7; 11 bases are a match to TRBD2. Per the germline V gene, CDR1 is MDHEN and CDR2 is SYDVKM. The CDR3 has 15 amino acids. Trimming cost V 5 bases and J 7 bases; bases outside gene matches: 10.